This is a list of T cell receptor beta chains from one sample in a study of T-cell memory formation after mild COVID-19. One entry per CDR3 protein results from TCRdb running MiXCR on the 5' RACE reads. In the table there are about half a million distinct CDR3 sequences, approximately 18% of which are singletons. The sequencing input was PBMCs or a T cell subset sorted from them (not recorded which). The source is an adult woman who had mild COVID-19 (a few samples of this study predate the infection). Cell type and time point are not known. CDR3s include the opening cysteine and the closing phenylalanine or tryptophan. A D gene is named only where the DNA matches it firmly.

- TRBJ1-5 TRBV4-1 CASSQDITQQPQHF
TRBD1 TRBJ1-5 TRBV6-1 CASSYTGGNQPQHF
- TRBJ2-7 TRBV5-1 CASSLAQVGPYEQYF
- TRBJ1-5 TRBV9 CASSVGGGDNQPQHF
- TRBJ2-1 TRBV20-1 CSASNPEASYNEQFF
TRBD1 TRBJ2-7 TRBV12-3/TRBV12-4 CASNPQGPIYEQYF
TRBD1 TRBJ1-2 TRBV20-1 CSASPGPGQGSYGYTF
- TRBJ2-3 TRBV11-3 CASSHQRGLSTDTQYF
TRBD1 TRBJ1-5 TRBV18 CASSDQGANQPQHF
- TRBJ1-5 TRBV20-1 CSARGQIRRAQHF
- TRBJ1-1 TRBV7-8 CASSHQTAPSEAFF
TRBD1 TRBJ2-7 TRBV27 CASSLTGTGVYEQYF
TRBD2 TRBJ2-1 TRBV7-3 CASSPMGGFADEQFF
TRBD2 TRBJ2-3 TRBV3-1 CASSHTHIREPGGYTQYF
- TRBJ2-7 TRBV5-4 CASSLAPTEKQYF
TRBD2 TRBJ2-1 TRBV24-1 CATSDKWTSGYQKQFF
- TRBJ2-7 TRBV11-2 CASSSLFGESEARYYEQYF
- TRBJ2-7 TRBV5-6 CASRKAKGYEQYF
- TRBJ1-5 TRBV6-2/TRBV6-3 CASDHFEGNQPQHF
TRBD2 TRBJ2-5 TRBV15 CATRGLDQETQYF
TRBD2 TRBJ2-1 TRBV30 CAWSYLAGGEQFF
- TRBJ1-2 TRBV20-1 CSARPPVVPGKKKDGYTF
TRBD1 TRBJ2-1 TRBV18 CASSPAGTGNYNEQFF
TRBD1 TRBJ1-5 TRBV5-5 CASSISGTGVPQHF
- TRBJ2-5 TRBV29-1 CSALKQGWAETQYF
- TRBJ1-6 TRBV7-9 CASSNRQNSPLHF
- TRBJ2-1 TRBV6-6 CASSYSKRRGSYNEQFF
- TRBJ2-4 TRBV23-1 CASTSIQYF
TRBD2 TRBJ2-4 TRBV7-9 CASSRFAGGGGLLAKNIQYF
- TRBJ1-2 TRBV6-5 CASSPLRGGYTF
- TRBJ2-1 TRBV10-3 CAISSSVSYNEQFF
TRBD2 TRBJ2-3 TRBV20-1 CSAPPLADHTDTQYF
- TRBJ1-2 TRBV29-1 CSVEVSGATWGYGYTF
TRBD2 TRBJ2-3 TRBV29-1 CSVIGLAGGSTDTQYF
- TRBJ1-5 TRBV4-3 CASSRGRGNQPQHF
TRBD2 TRBJ2-3 TRBV11-2 CASSLVSGGKDTQYF
- TRBJ2-1 TRBV4-3 CASSQDWNEQFF
- TRBJ2-7 TRBV5-1 CASSLGWASGGKDEQYF
- TRBJ2-3 TRBV7-9 CASSSGFSTDTQYF
- TRBJ2-2 TRBV6-6 CASKEVNTGELFF
- TRBJ2-4 TRBV4-3 CASSQDRTGAGNIQYF
- TRBJ2-7 TRBV12-3/TRBV12-4 CASRGDIRGGYEQYF
- TRBJ2-3 TRBV18 CASSPYGGGSTDTQYF
- TRBJ2-1 TRBV11-2 CASSSGLGSNEQFF
TRBD1 TRBJ1-1 TRBV29-1 CSVLGQGPVPTEAFF
- TRBJ2-7 TRBV4-3 CASSQDRGGKDEQYF
TRBD1 TRBJ1-5 TRBV27 CASSHRKGADQPQHF
- TRBJ2-3 TRBV12-3/TRBV12-4 CASSQGGPRDKDTQYF
TRBD2 TRBJ2-5 TRBV7-9 CASSPGRAGETQYF
- TRBJ2-4 TRBV4-1 CASSQDKGRLAKNIQYF
- TRBJ1-1 TRBV7-2 CASSLGIRDTEAFF
TRBD1 TRBJ2-7 TRBV5-1 CASSPGGTESSYEQYF
TRBD1 TRBJ2-6 TRBV6-5 CASSFSTGEGANVLTF
TRBD1 TRBJ2-7 TRBV11-3 CASSSVTGAEQYF
TRBD1 TRBJ2-1 TRBV12-3/TRBV12-4 CASSHLLGTGANEQFF
TRBD1 TRBJ2-2 TRBV12-3/TRBV12-4 CASSRSGTGFTGELFF
TRBD1 TRBJ2-2 TRBV7-9 CASSFPRQGPTTGELFF
TRBD1 TRBJ2-4 TRBV12-3/TRBV12-4 CASRPTGGKNIQYF
- TRBJ2-5 TRBV5-8 CASKGPAYQETQYF
- TRBJ2-7 TRBV20-1 CSARITGIPYEQYF